The next 27 T cell receptor beta chains were all read from a single sample in a study of shared clonotypes between healthy human individuals. Libraries were prepared by immunoSEQ multiplex PCR; TCRdb keeps only in-frame clonotypes and omits some of them. The sample carries 400,000 to 600,000 clones, roughly 77% recorded once. The sample taken for sequencing was PBMCs. The receptors come from a woman aged 35 to 49 in good health. Some clones in this sample may be carry-over from other donors' samples.

Here the CDR3 reads CANVLPAIGSGANVLTF. CDR3 DNA: TGTGCCAACGTGCTACCTGCTATCGGGTCTGGGGCCAACGTCCTGACTTTC. The chain links TRBV25-1 to TRBJ2-6; no clear D. Germline assignment: CDR1 MGHDK and CDR2 SYGVNS. Trimming removed 10 bases from V and 1 base from J, with 20 bases in between. The CDR3 length is 17 residues.

The chain combines TRBV7-3 with TRBJ2-1, with 8 nucleotides matching TRBD2. The CDR3 is made up of 16 amino acids. CDR1 is SGHTA and CDR2 is FQGTGA in the germline V gene. V lost 5 bases to trimming and J lost 2 bases; unmatched junction nucleotides: 8. CDR3 DNA sequence: TGTGCCAGCAGCCTATTAGCGGGATCTACCTACAATGAGCAGTTCTTC. This sequence encodes CASSLLAGSTYNEQFF. The complete variable domain, with remaining parts taken from reference TRBV7-3 and TRBJ2-1, reads GAGVSQTPSNKVTEKGKYVELRCDPISGHTALYWYRQSLGQGPEFLIYFQGTGAADDSGLPNDRFFAVRPEGSVSTLKIQRTERGDSAVYLCASSLLAGSTYNEQFFGPGTRLTVL.

This chain joins TRBV28 and TRBJ2-2; D gene ambiguous. The CDR3 covers 15 residues. Germline V gives CDR1 MDHEN, CDR2 SYDVKM. V was trimmed by 5 bases and J by 0 bases, leaving 10 bases between them. The CDR3 is CASSRPQANTGELFF. The DNA for the CDR3 is TGTGCCAGCAGTAGACCCCAGGCGAACACCGGGGAGCTGTTTTTT.

This clone has just one count. The rearrangement joins TRBV11-3 to TRBJ2-1, with 11 positions matching TRBD2. This CDR3 comprises 17 residues. The trim removed 2 bases at V and 4 bases at J, leaving 7 bases unmatched. Germline loops: CDR1 SGHNT, CDR2 YENEEA. This CDR3 is CASSLNPGTSGYNEQFF. Written as DNA, the CDR3 is TGTGCCAGCAGCTTAAATCCAGGGACTAGCGGATACAATGAGCAGTTCTTC. Variable domain in full (rest from reference TRBV11-3 and TRBJ2-1): EAGVVQSPRYKIIEKKQPVAFWCNPISGHNTLYWYLQNLGQGPELLIRYENEEAVDDSQLPKDRFSAERLKGVDSTLKIQPAELGDSAVYLCASSLNPGTSGYNEQFFGPGTRLTVL.

The V call is TRBV30, the J call TRBJ2-7, with TRBD1 matching 7 bases. The germline CDR1 and CDR2 sequences are GTSNPN and SVGIG (reference sequence). J lost 2 bases, V lost 1 base, and 8 bases had no gene match. This CDR3 region has 15 residues. The CDR3: CAWSANRGGTYEQYF. The CDR3, as DNA: TGTGCCTGGAGTGCGAACAGGGGTGGAACCTACGAGCAGTACTTC.

This rearrangement joins TRBV9 to TRBJ2-6; no reliable D call. The CDR3 consists of 14 residues. The germline V gene encodes CDR1 SGDLS and CDR2 YYNGEE. The V end was cut by 3 bases, the J end by 3 bases, with 7 bases between. As DNA, the CDR3 is TGTGCCAGCAGCGAACGGGTTGGGGCCAACGTCCTGACTTTC. This translates into CASSERVGANVLTF.

Note on this clone: Mismatch with germline at one junction end may stem from a read error. J is TRBJ2-7 and V is TRBV27; 13 nucleotides line up with TRBD2. The V gene's germline CDR1 is MNHEY and CDR2 SMNVEV (reference sequence). The CDR3 length is 14 residues. The DNA of the CDR3 is TGTGCCAGCAGTCGAGGGACTAGCGGGGCCAACTCGGTATTC. This codes for CASSRGTSGANSVF.

The chain joins TRBV2 to TRBJ2-3; weak D call: TRBD2 (5 bases). The V and J ends lost 8 bases and 3 bases respectively, with 15 bases between them. Germline CDR1 and CDR2: SNHLY and FYNNEI. This CDR3 region has 14 residues. The CDR3 nucleotides are TGTGCCAGCGGGAGAGGCAGTGTTACAGATACGCAGTATTTT. It encodes CASGRGSVTDTQYF.

This sequence joins TRBV4-2 and TRBJ2-1; 12 bases match TRBD2. V lost 1 base and J lost 9; bases outside the gene matches: 7. CDR1 and CDR2 (germline): LGHNA, YNFKEQ. This CDR3 is 16 amino acids long. In nucleotides, the CDR3 is TGTGCCAGCAGCCAAGGGCTAGCGGGAGGGTTGGTTGAGCAGTTCTTC. Translated: CASSQGLAGGLVEQFF.

The V gene is TRBV29-1, the J gene TRBJ2-7; D gene uncertain. The germline gives CDR1 SQVTM, CDR2 ANQGSEA. The CDR3 length is 13 residues. The V gene lost 5 bases and the J gene lost 6 bases, with 17 bases spanning the gap. The CDR3 region is CSVMTSPTAEQYF. The CDR3 DNA sequence: TGCAGCGTTATGACATCCCCTACGGCCGAGCAGTACTTC.

The table lists this clone with a count of one. The chain recombines TRBV18 with TRBJ2-5; D possibly uses TRBD1 or TRBD2 (5 bases each). The germline V gene encodes CDR1 KGHSH and CDR2 LQKENI. Trimming took off 3 bases at V and 4 bases at J, with 12 bases between the two ends. The CDR3 is 14 residues long. The CDR3 here is CASSPAGTRETQYF. CDR3 DNA sequence: TGTGCCAGCTCACCTGCCGGGACGAGAGAGACCCAGTACTTC. Based on the CDR3 plus reference TRBV18 and TRBJ2-5, the full variable domain is NAGVMQNPRHLVRRRGQEARLRCSPMKGHSHVYWYRQLPEEGLKFMVYLQKENIIDESGMPKERFSAEFPKEGPSILRIQQVVRGDSAAYFCASSPAGTRETQYFGPGTRLLVL.

J is TRBJ2-2 and V is TRBV11-2; D unclear. Deletions cut 1 base from V and 4 bases from J, with 7 bases between. The CDR3 contains 14 residues. The V gene's germline CDR1 is SGHAT and CDR2 FQNNGV. CDR3 protein: CASSLASSTGELFF. The CDR3 region has the DNA TGTGCCAGCAGCTTAGCCTCCTCCACCGGGGAGCTGTTTTTT.

The rearrangement uses TRBV29-1 and TRBJ2-6, with 7 nucleotides matching TRBD1. The CDR3 has 15 residues. CDR1 and CDR2 (germline): SQVTM, ANQGSEA. Losses at the gene ends were 3 bases for V and 4 bases for J; bases not matched to a gene: 6. CDR3 sequence reads: CSVDLQGTGANVLTF. Written as DNA, the CDR3 is TGCAGCGTTGATTTACAGGGGACCGGGGCCAACGTCCTGACTTTC.

This chain uses TRBV5-1 with TRBJ2-5; D not certain. Germline CDR1 SGHRS, CDR2 YFSETQ. The CDR3 contains 13 residues. Trimming took 3 bases from V and 5 from J, leaving 11 bases between them. Here the CDR3 reads CASSSAMGETQYF. The CDR3 DNA reads TGCGCCAGCAGCTCAGCTATGGGTGAGACCCAGTACTTC.

The rearrangement uses TRBV5-1 and TRBJ2-3; tentatively, D is TRBD2 (6 bases). This CDR3 is 15 amino acids long. The germline gives CDR1 SGHRS, CDR2 YFSETQ. With 6 bases removed from V and 6 bases from J, the gap between germline ends came to 20 bases. CDR3 sequence: CASTHQSGGRDTQYF. The CDR3 bases are TGCGCCAGCACCCATCAGTCCGGAGGGCGGGATACGCAGTATTTT.

The chain links TRBV5-3 to TRBJ2-2; 10 bases fit TRBD1. TRBV5-3 is filed as an ORF, its function uncertain. V lost 3 bases to trimming and J lost 4 bases; unmatched junction nucleotides: 9. The CDR3 is made up of 17 amino acids. CDR3 DNA: TGTGCCAGAAGCTCCGAATCCCGGGACAGGGGCACCGGGGAGCTGTTTTTT. Translated, it gives CARSSESRDRGTGELFF.

Here the CDR3 DNA reads TGCAGCGTTGAGGTGGAAGGAGGGACGCAGTATTTT. It is translated as CSVEVEGGTQYF. V gene TRBV29-1 combines with J gene TRBJ2-3; D possibly corresponds to TRBD2 (6 bases). The V gene lost 3 bases and the J gene lost 9 bases, with 13 bases spanning the gap. Germline V gives CDR1 SQVTM, CDR2 ANQGSEA. This CDR3 is 12 amino acids long.

The rearrangement joins TRBV28 to TRBJ2-1; 13 bases match TRBD2. V lost 5 bases to trimming and J lost 7 bases; unmatched junction nucleotides: 8. The CDR3 is 16 amino acids. Germline assignment: CDR1 MDHEN and CDR2 SYDVKM. The CDR3 nucleotides read TGTGCCAGCAGTCGAACTAGCGGGAGGGCCAGGAATGAGCAGTTCTTC. Translating it yields CASSRTSGRARNEQFF.

The V and J genes are TRBV7-3 and TRBJ2-5; 7 nucleotides line up with TRBD2. The V and J ends lost 4 bases and 5 bases, in that order; junction bases with no gene match: 7. The CDR3 is 14 residues long. The germline CDR1 and CDR2 sequences are SGHTA and FQGTGA. CDR3 in DNA: TGTGCCAGCAGCTCTCTAGCGGAGGGGGAGACCCAGTACTTC. Translation gives CASSSLAEGETQYF.

This rearrangement joins TRBV7-3 to TRBJ2-2, with 7 bases matching TRBD2. The germline V gene has CDR1 SGHTA and CDR2 FQGTGA. The CDR3 length is 15 residues. Losses at the gene ends were 8 bases for V and 0 bases for J; bases not matched to a gene: 6. The CDR3 DNA reads TGTGCCAGCCGGGCTAGCGGCTCGAACACCGGGGAGCTGTTTTTT. This encodes CASRASGSNTGELFF.

J is TRBJ2-5 and V is TRBV5-1, with TRBD1 identical over 8 bases. Germline V gene lookup returns CDR1 SGHRS and CDR2 YFSETQ. The CDR3 loop spans 14 amino acids. J gave up 1 base and V 5 bases, and 4 bases lay outside the gene matches. The CDR3 coding sequence is TGCGCCAGCAGTATAGACAGGGGCCAAGAGACCCAGTACTTC. Translated: CASSIDRGQETQYF.

The chain is built from TRBV5-1 and TRBJ2-7, with TRBD1 matching over 8 bases. The CDR3 spans 14 residues. From germline, CDR1 is SGHRS and CDR2 YFSETQ. Unmatched junction bases numbered 5, after V lost 3 bases and J lost 3 bases. CDR3 DNA sequence: TGCGCCAGCAGCTCCGGACAGGGCGGCTACGAGCAGTACTTC. Its protein is CASSSGQGGYEQYF.

V usage is TRBV11-2 and J usage is TRBJ2-2, with 10 bases matching TRBD2. The CDR3 contains 15 residues. The V gene end was trimmed by 4 bases and the J gene end by 7 bases; junction bases not matched to a gene: 6. The germline V gene encodes CDR1 SGHAT and CDR2 FQNNGV. CDR3 nucleotide sequence: TGTGCCAGCAGCTCTGAAGCGGGAGGGCGCGGGGAGCTGTTTTTT. The encoded protein is CASSSEAGGRGELFF.

V usage is TRBV29-1 and J usage is TRBJ1-2; possible D gene TRBD1, 6 bases. Germline lookup yields CDR1 SQVTM and CDR2 ANQGSEA. The CDR3 is made up of 14 amino acids. Trimming removed 4 bases from V and 7 bases from J, with 19 bases in between. The CDR3 here is CSVGRSGANGGYTF. The CDR3 DNA sequence: TGCAGCGTTGGACGCTCAGGGGCTAACGGTGGCTACACCTTC.

This clone has only a few counts. This chain connects TRBV7-2 to TRBJ1-3; 8 nucleotides line up with TRBD1. The CDR3 has 14 amino acids. V shed 3 bases and J 4 bases; nucleotides not matched to a gene: 2. Germline V CDR1 and CDR2: SGHTA, FQGNSA. The CDR3: CASSFQGAGNTIYF. CDR3 in DNA: TGTGCCAGCAGCTTCCAGGGGGCAGGAAACACCATATATTTT.

This sequence joins TRBV11-2 and TRBJ2-2; 9 bases line up with TRBD2. Germline values: CDR1 SGHAT, CDR2 FQNNGV. V trimming: 5 bases; J trimming: 4 bases; junction bases outside the gene matches: 5. This CDR3 is 15 amino acids long. The CDR3 protein is CASSRSGRGTGELFF. The CDR3 DNA reads TGTGCCAGCAGCCGTAGCGGGAGAGGCACCGGGGAGCTGTTTTTT.

This clone was observed at least ten times. J is TRBJ2-2 and V is TRBV5-1; the match to TRBD1 covers 11 bases. CDR3 length: 16 amino acids. The V segment lost 0 bases and the J segment 4 bases; nucleotides outside the gene matches: 2. Germline values: CDR1 SGHRS, CDR2 YFSETQ. The CDR3 nucleotides read TGCGCCAGCAGCTTGGGGACAGGGGGCGGCACCGGGGAGCTGTTTTTT. Its translation is CASSLGTGGGTGELFF.